What follows is one TCR beta chain and its context. Its antigen is undetermined. Aged about 6 to 90, donors were systemically healthy Caucasians from Russia. Each of the donors had ten milliliters of peripheral blood drawn into EDTA-treated Vacutainer tubes. Extracted total RNA amounted to at least 5.5 micrograms for each sample. A J-beta primer mix and a sample-barcoded 5' primer were used in a second PCR of about 7 to 12 cycles. TCRdb called the 5' RACE reads again in MiXCR, with one record for every CDR3 protein. The data contain hundreds of thousands of distinct CDR3 sequences, about 20% of them seen just once; the ten biggest clones take up roughly 22%. The V end lost 6 bases, the J end lost 15 bases, and 20 bases lay between the germline ends. Germline CDR1 is MNHEY and CDR2 is SVGEGT. The CDR3 is 13 amino acids. This sample is part of a study of blood T cells in healthy people across ages. Study-wide results and caveats: Naive CD4+ cells and diversity were both higher in long-lived donors than in aged donors.

The sample consisted of blood. The source is an older man in good health. The rearrangement joins TRBV6-2 or TRBV6-3 to TRBJ1-4, with D hard to call. The CDR3 reads CASSQLNGAFMFF. DNA of the CDR3: TGTGCCAGCAGCCAATTGAACGGCGCCTTCATGTTTTTT.